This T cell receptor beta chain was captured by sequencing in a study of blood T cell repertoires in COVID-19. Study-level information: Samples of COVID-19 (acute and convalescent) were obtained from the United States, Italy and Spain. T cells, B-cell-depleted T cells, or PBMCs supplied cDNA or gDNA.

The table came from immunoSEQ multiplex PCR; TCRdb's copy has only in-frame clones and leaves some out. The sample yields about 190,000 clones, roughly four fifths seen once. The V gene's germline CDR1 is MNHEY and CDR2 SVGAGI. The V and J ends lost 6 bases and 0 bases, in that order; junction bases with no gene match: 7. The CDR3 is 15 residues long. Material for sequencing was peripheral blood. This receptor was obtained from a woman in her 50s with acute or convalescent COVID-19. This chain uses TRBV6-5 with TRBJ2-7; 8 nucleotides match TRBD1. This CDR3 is CASSPGQGSSYEQYF. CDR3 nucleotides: TGTGCCAGCAGCCCCGGACAGGGAAGCTCCTACGAGCAGTACTTC.